The present T cell receptor beta chain was sequenced within a study of T cell responses to AZD1222 COVID-19 vaccine. Study conclusions and caveats: Among spike-specific TCRs, nearly half reportedly target unmutated variant regions. Females outnumbered males among donors, who were mostly white British; clonal diversity was possibly underestimated. Dominant at 160-218 and 743-854, vaccine-associated CD4 TCRs also spanned spike.

This CDR3 comprises 13 residues. V lost 3 bases to trimming and J lost 7 bases, with 10 bases between them. This table comes from immunoSEQ multiplex PCR, and its TCRdb copy is limited to in-frame clones, with some not included. The sample yields about 190,000 clones, 80% to 95% seen once. Points on this clone: Its antigen is unidentified.

This receptor was taken from an adult in good health. Here the sequenced sample was peripheral blood, taken on day 0 of AZD1222 vaccination. This chain connects TRBV12-3 or TRBV12-4 to TRBJ2-1; possibly TRBD2 for D (6 bases). This CDR3 reads CASSFLATNEQFF. The CDR3, as DNA: TGTGCCAGCAGTTTCCTAGCGACTAATGAGCAGTTCTTC.